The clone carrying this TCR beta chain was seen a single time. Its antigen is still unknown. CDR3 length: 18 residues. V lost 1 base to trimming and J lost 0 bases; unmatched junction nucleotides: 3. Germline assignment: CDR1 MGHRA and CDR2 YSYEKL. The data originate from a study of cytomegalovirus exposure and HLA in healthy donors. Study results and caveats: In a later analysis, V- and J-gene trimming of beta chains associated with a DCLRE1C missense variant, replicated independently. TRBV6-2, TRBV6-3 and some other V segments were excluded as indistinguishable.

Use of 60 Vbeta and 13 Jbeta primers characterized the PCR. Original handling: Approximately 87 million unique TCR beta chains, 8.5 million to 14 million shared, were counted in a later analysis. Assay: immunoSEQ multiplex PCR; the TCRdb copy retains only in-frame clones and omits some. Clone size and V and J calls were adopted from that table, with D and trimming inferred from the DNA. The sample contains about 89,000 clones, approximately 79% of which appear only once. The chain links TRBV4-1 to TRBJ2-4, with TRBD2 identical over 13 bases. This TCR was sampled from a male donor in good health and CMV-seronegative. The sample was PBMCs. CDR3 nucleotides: TGCGCCAGCAGCCAAGGACTAGCGGGAGGCCTAGCCAAAAACATTCAGTACTTC. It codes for CASSQGLAGGLAKNIQYF.